The present TCR beta chain was sequenced within a study of blood T cell repertoires in COVID-19. Turning to the study itself: From the United States, Italy and Spain came samples of acute and convalescent COVID-19.

Some clones are missing from TCRdb's copy, which holds only in-frame ones; the method was immunoSEQ multiplex PCR. The repertoire holds around 98,000 clones, with more than 60% as singletons. The V gene's germline CDR1 is SGHDN and CDR2 FVKESK. The V and J ends lost 0 bases and 0 bases respectively, with 11 bases between them. The CDR3 covers 17 residues. This clonotype was sampled from a man aged 70 or older with acute or convalescent COVID-19. The rearrangement links TRBV14 to TRBJ2-2; D remains unclear. The sample taken for sequencing was peripheral blood. CDR3 protein: CASSQDVTRPNTGELFF. The CDR3 DNA follows: TGTGCCAGCAGCCAAGATGTGACAAGACCGAACACCGGGGAGCTGTTTTTT.